This T cell receptor (beta chain) was identified during a study of blood T cell repertoires in COVID-19. Across the study: Samples came from the United States, Italy and Spain, spanning acute and convalescent COVID-19. T cells, B-cell-depleted T cells, or PBMCs supplied cDNA or gDNA.

Study processing details: It was from reference gene primer amplification that nucleated cell counts were estimated. Libraries were prepared by immunoSEQ multiplex PCR; TCRdb keeps only in-frame clonotypes and omits some of them. The DNA gave D and trimming, while V, J and clone size come from that table. The repertoire includes around 240,000 clones, 85% of them detected once, and about 0.93% sits in the top ten. V shed 0 bases and J 7 bases; nucleotides not matched to a gene: 3. The CDR3 consists of 14 residues. The germline CDR1 and CDR2 sequences are SGHDT and YYEEEE. This sequence was found in a man aged 40-50 years with acute or convalescent COVID-19. Sequencing was performed on peripheral blood. The V gene is TRBV5-6, the J gene TRBJ1-2; the match to TRBD1 covers 10 bases. CDR3 nucleotide sequence: TGTGCCAGCAGCTTGGGACAGGGGGCTGTTGGCTACACCTTC. The encoded protein is CASSLGQGAVGYTF. Variable domain in full (rest from reference TRBV5-6 and TRBJ1-2): DAGVTQSPTHLIKTRGQQVTLRCSPKSGHDTVSWYQQALGQGPQFIFQYYEEEERQRGNFPDRFSGHQFPNYSSELNVNALLLGDSALYLCASSLGQGAVGYTFGSGTRLTVV.